Presented here are 14 T cell receptor beta chains from one specimen sequenced in a study of blood T cells in healthy people across ages. The authors ran a second PCR of roughly 7 to 11 cycles using a sample-barcoded 5' primer and a J-beta primer mix. Using its own MiXCR run on the 5' RACE reads, TCRdb lists one record per CDR3 protein. The repertoire holds around 1.5 million distinct CDR3 sequences, with roughly 60% as singletons. The sequenced sample consisted of blood. All receptors come from a man aged 18 to 30 in good health.

This clonotype was seen a handful of times. The genes are TRBV6-1 and TRBJ2-7; the D gene could be TRBD1 or TRBD2 (6 bases each). CDR3 size: 14 residues. Trimming took 10 bases from V and 4 from J, leaving 20 bases between them. In germline, CDR1 is MNHNS, CDR2 SASEGT. The CDR3 loop is CAIRPNGGRYEQYF. The DNA of the CDR3 is TGTGCCATCCGGCCGAACGGGGGCCGTTACGAGCAGTACTTC.

This chain connects TRBV12-3 or TRBV12-4 to TRBJ2-6; 9 bases match TRBD1. Unmatched junction bases numbered 11, after V lost 8 bases and J lost 0 bases. The CDR3 has 18 residues. CDR3 nucleotide sequence: TGTGCCAGCGGATTCTCCCGGGACAGGGACTCTGGGGCCAACGTCCTGACTTTC. As protein: CASGFSRDRDSGANVLTF.

Comment on this clonotype: This may come from a read error, since a much larger clone is one base off. The rearrangement uses TRBV5-1 and TRBJ1-1; D is perhaps TRBD1 (5 bases). Trimming cost V 8 bases and J 0 bases, with 14 bases left between them. This CDR3 region has 14 residues. The V gene's germline CDR1 is SGHRS and CDR2 YFSETQ. Here the CDR3 reads CASSRWGLNTEAFF. The CDR3 DNA is TGCGCCAGTAGCCGATGGGGCTTGAACACTGAAGCTTTCTTT.

The rearrangement uses TRBV7-9 and TRBJ1-4; D remains ambiguous. Germline V gene data show CDR1 as SEHNR and CDR2 as FQNEAQ (reference sequence). The CDR3 totals 16 residues. V lost 3 bases and J lost 0, with 11 bases in between. CDR3 loop: CASSFSSIATNEKLFF. The CDR3 DNA follows: TGTGCCAGCAGCTTTTCTTCTATTGCAACTAATGAAAAACTGTTTTTT.

This chain uses TRBV3-1 with TRBJ2-4; D is perhaps TRBD2 (5 bases). The assigned J gene may be wrong: the sequence end matches TRBJ2-7 better. This CDR3 is 14 amino acids long. Germline V gene sequence: CDR1 LGHDT, CDR2 YNNKEL (reference sequence). This CDR3 reads CASSFGLGSYEQYF. CDR3 in DNA: TGTGCCAGCAGCTTCGGACTTGGAAGCTACGAGCAGTACTTC.

The chain is built from TRBV20-1 and TRBJ2-5; 12 bases are a match to TRBD2. Germline-derived CDR1 and CDR2 are DFQATT and SNEGSKA (reference sequence). The CDR3 runs to 15 residues. Germline trimming cut 7 bases from V and 5 bases from J; bases unmatched to any gene: 11. CDR3 bases: TGCAGTGTTCCCAATTCCGGGACTAGCGGGGAGACCCAGTACTTC. It codes for CSVPNSGTSGETQYF.

This clonotype occurred a few times. The chain couples TRBV29-1 to TRBJ2-7; possibly TRBD1 for D (6 bases). Trimming took off 4 bases at V and 4 bases at J, with 14 bases between the two ends. The germline V gene encodes CDR1 SQVTM and CDR2 ANQGSEA. This CDR3 region has 13 residues. The CDR3, as DNA: TGCAGCGTTGCGGTGACAGGAGAGTACGAGCAGTACTTC. It yields the protein CSVAVTGEYEQYF.

The rearrangement uses TRBV12-3 or TRBV12-4 and TRBJ2-3; 7 bases align to TRBD1. The CDR3 has 15 amino acids. Trimming removed 5 bases from V and 1 base from J; junction bases left unmatched: 6. The CDR3 is CASSPMGTGTDTQYF. CDR3 coding DNA: TGTGCCAGCAGTCCCATGGGGACAGGCACAGATACGCAGTATTTT.

This clonotype was picked up one time. The genes are TRBV11-2 and TRBJ2-3; the D gene is possibly TRBD2 (6 bases). V was pared by 0 bases and J by 0 bases, with 10 bases between. Germline V gives CDR1 SGHAT, CDR2 FQNNGV. CDR3 size: 16 residues. CDR3 loop: CASSLDLSGSTDTQYF. DNA for the CDR3: TGTGCCAGCAGCTTAGATTTAAGCGGGAGCACAGATACGCAGTATTTT.

This clonotype was observed a few times. The chain joins TRBV4-2 to TRBJ2-5; D assignment may be TRBD1 or TRBD2 (5 bases each). Trimming shortened V by 2 bases and J by 2 bases, and 9 bases separated the two germline ends. The CDR3 covers 14 residues. From germline, CDR1 is LGHNA and CDR2 YNFKEQ. The CDR3 here is CASSQPGPQETQYF. In DNA form, the CDR3 reads TGTGCCAGCAGCCAACCGGGACCGCAAGAGACCCAGTACTTC.

On this clonotype: At one end, the junction sequence differs from germline, possibly due to a read error. This chain uses TRBV20-1 with TRBJ2-1, with D perhaps TRBD2 (6 bases). Germline V gene sequence: CDR1 DFQATT, CDR2 SNEGSKA (reference sequence). The CDR3 has 13 amino acids. Here the CDR3 reads CSARRGGRDEQFF. The CDR3 DNA sequence: TGCAGCGCTAGAAGGGGAGGTCGCGATGAGCAGTTCTTC.

The V and J genes are TRBV20-1 and TRBJ2-5, with D hard to call. The CDR3 loop spans 12 amino acids. The V end was cut by 6 bases, the J end by 5 bases, with 13 bases between. The V gene's germline CDR1 is DFQATT and CDR2 SNEGSKA (reference sequence). The CDR3 nucleotides read TGCAGTGCGAATCCCCGCCAGGAGACCCAGTACTTC. Translated, it gives CSANPRQETQYF.

The chain couples TRBV9 to TRBJ1-2; unclear D gene. The CDR3 has 11 amino acids. Germline V CDR1 and CDR2: SGDLS, YYNGEE. Trimming shortened V by 0 bases and J by 6 bases, and 3 bases separated the two germline ends. CDR3 loop: CASSVVDGYTF. Written as DNA, the CDR3 is TGTGCCAGCAGCGTAGTCGATGGCTACACCTTC.

The rearrangement uses TRBV28 and TRBJ2-7, with D perhaps TRBD1 (6 bases). Looked up from germline, CDR1 is MDHEN and CDR2 is SYDVKM. CDR3 length: 14 residues. V was pared by 3 bases and J by 7 bases, with 16 bases between. This CDR3 is CASSLTGRDSEQYF. CDR3 nucleotides: TGTGCCAGCAGTTTGACAGGACGAGATAGTGAGCAGTACTTC.